Presented here are 18 T cell receptor beta chains from one specimen sequenced in a study of blood T cell repertoires in COVID-19. Libraries were prepared by immunoSEQ multiplex PCR; TCRdb keeps only in-frame clonotypes and omits some of them. The table shows 30,000 to 35,000 clones, with almost 80% occurring only once. Sequenced sample: peripheral blood. These receptors all stem from a woman between 55 and 75 years old with acute or convalescent COVID-19.

The rearrangement links TRBV6-2 or TRBV6-3 to TRBJ2-7; 11 positions agree with TRBD2. The germline V gene has CDR1 MNHEY and CDR2 SVGEGT. The CDR3 has 15 residues. V shed 5 bases and J 3 bases; nucleotides not matched to a gene: 6. The CDR3 DNA sequence: TGTGCCAGCAGTCTTACTAGCGGGGGTTTCTACGAGCAGTACTTC. This codes for CASSLTSGGFYEQYF.

V is TRBV5-6 and J is TRBJ1-1; tentative D call: TRBD1 (5 bases). Trimming took off 1 base at V and 0 bases at J, with 13 bases between the two ends. CDR1 is SGHDT and CDR2 is YYEEEE in the germline V gene. This CDR3 has 16 amino acids. The CDR3 DNA sequence: TGTGCCAGCAGCTTGTTAACAGGCGAGCTGAACACTGAAGCTTTCTTT. This translates into CASSLLTGELNTEAFF. The full variable domain, its missing parts supplied by reference TRBV5-6 and TRBJ1-1, is DAGVTQSPTHLIKTRGQQVTLRCSPKSGHDTVSWYQQALGQGPQFIFQYYEEEERQRGNFPDRFSGHQFPNYSSELNVNALLLGDSALYLCASSLLTGELNTEAFFGQGTRLTVV.

This clone was observed a few times. The chain is built from TRBV18 and TRBJ2-7; possible D gene TRBD1, 5 bases. V was shortened by 2 bases and J by 2 bases, with 7 bases between the two germline ends. Germline assignment: CDR1 KGHSH and CDR2 LQKENI. The CDR3 consists of 13 residues. CDR3 residues: CASSPGRAYEQYF. In DNA, the CDR3 is TGTGCCAGCTCACCAGGCAGGGCCTACGAGCAGTACTTC. Full variable domain (missing parts from reference TRBV18 and TRBJ2-7): NAGVMQNPRHLVRRRGQEARLRCSPMKGHSHVYWYRQLPEEGLKFMVYLQKENIIDESGMPKERFSAEFPKEGPSILRIQQVVRGDSAAYFCASSPGRAYEQYFGPGTRLTVT.

The chain employs TRBV5-4 and TRBJ1-5; the match to TRBD1 covers 9 bases. In germline, CDR1 is SGHNT, CDR2 YYREEE (reference sequence). J gave up 5 bases and V 4 bases, and 7 bases lay outside the gene matches. The length of the CDR3 is 15 residues. The CDR3 spells CASSAGTGRDQPQHF. The CDR3 DNA reads as TGTGCCAGCAGCGCCGGGACAGGGAGGGATCAGCCCCAGCATTTT. Using reference TRBV5-4 and TRBJ1-5 for the parts outside the CDR3, the full variable domain is ETGVTQSPTHLIKTRGQQVTLRCSSQSGHNTVSWYQQALGQGPQFIFQYYREEENGRGNFPPRFSGLQFPNYSSELNVNALELDDSALYLCASSAGTGRDQPQHFGDGTRLSIL.

CDR3 nucleotides: TGTGCCAGCAGCTTAGATCGGACAGATAATTCACCCCTCCACTTT. Its translation: CASSLDRTDNSPLHF. The rearrangement links TRBV7-6 to TRBJ1-6; D possibly corresponds to TRBD1 (6 bases). Germline V gene lookup returns CDR1 SGHVS and CDR2 FNYEAQ. This CDR3 has 15 amino acids. V lost 1 base to trimming and J lost 5 bases, with 9 bases between them. Full variable domain (outside the CDR3, taken from reference TRBV7-6 and TRBJ1-6): GAGVSQSPRYKVTKRGQDVALRCDPISGHVSLYWYRQALGQGPEFLTYFNYEAQQDKSGLPNDRFSAERPEGSISTLTIQRTEQRDSAMYRCASSLDRTDNSPLHFGNGTRLTVT.

This chain joins TRBV11-2 and TRBJ1-1, with D possibly matching TRBD1 (5 bases). CDR1 is SGHAT and CDR2 is FQNNGV in the germline V gene. The CDR3 is made up of 16 amino acids. Trimming stripped 0 bases from V and 6 bases from J, with 17 bases between. The CDR3 spells CASSLEFTAGNAEAFF. The CDR3 nucleotides read TGTGCCAGCAGCTTAGAGTTCACCGCAGGGAATGCTGAAGCTTTCTTT.

The V gene is TRBV29-1, the J gene TRBJ1-1; D is undetermined. V was pared by 4 bases and J by 8 bases, with 8 bases between. The CDR3 sequence is 10 residues long. The V gene's germline CDR1 is SQVTM and CDR2 ANQGSEA. CDR3 DNA: TGCAGCGTTGTTGGGCCCGAAGCTTTCTTT. This translates into CSVVGPEAFF.

The chain uses TRBV6-4 and TRBJ2-2, with D perhaps matching TRBD1 (6 bases). This CDR3 is 14 amino acids long. V was shortened by 6 bases and J by 6 bases, with 14 bases between the two germline ends. Germline CDR1 is MRHNA and CDR2 is SNTAGT. The CDR3 nucleotides read TGTGCCAGCAGCGAGGGACAAGATGCCGGGGAGCTGTTTTTT. Residues: CASSEGQDAGELFF.

The chain carries TRBV20-1 and TRBJ2-5; maybe TRBD1 (6 bases). There are 15 residues in the CDR3. The ends were cut back, 3 bases at V and 5 bases at J, with 19 bases in the middle. CDR1 is DFQATT and CDR2 is SNEGSKA in the germline V gene (reference sequence). The CDR3 DNA is TGCAGTGCTAGTGTGACGTGGGGGCCAAGTGAGACCCAGTACTTC. Translated: CSASVTWGPSETQYF.

The chain has TRBV30 and TRBJ1-6, with 10 bases matching TRBD1. Germline loops: CDR1 GTSNPN, CDR2 SVGIG (reference sequence). Trimming took 4 bases from V and 10 from J; bases not matched to a gene: 4. This CDR3 has 13 amino acids. CDR3 nucleotides: TGTGCCTGGAAAGGGACAGGGGTCTCACCCCTCCACTTT. This codes for CAWKGTGVSPLHF.

This clone turned up a few times. The chain links TRBV9 to TRBJ1-5, with a possible D match to TRBD1 (6 bases). This CDR3 has 16 amino acids. The V and J ends lost 4 bases and 1 base respectively, with 15 bases between them. Germline lookup yields CDR1 SGDLS and CDR2 YYNGEE. The CDR3 loop reads CASSPGTLGSNQPQHF. The CDR3 DNA follows: TGTGCCAGCAGCCCCGGGACACTTGGGAGCAATCAGCCCCAGCATTTT.

This clone was observed once. This chain uses TRBV30 with TRBJ1-5; the D gene is possibly TRBD1 (6 bases). This CDR3 contains 14 residues. Trimming stripped 2 bases from V and 3 bases from J, with 11 bases between. Germline V gene lookup returns CDR1 GTSNPN and CDR2 SVGIG (reference sequence). CDR3 nucleotides: TGTGCCTGGAGTTTAGGACAGAACAATCAGCCCCAGCATTTT. Protein product: CAWSLGQNNQPQHF.

The V call is TRBV28, the J call TRBJ2-3, with 7 bases lining up with TRBD2. Losses at the gene ends were 2 bases for V and 2 bases for J; bases not matched to a gene: 7. CDR1 and CDR2 (germline): MDHEN, SYDVKM. This CDR3 contains 16 residues. This chain's CDR3 is CASSLGWRGITDTQYF. As DNA, the CDR3 is TGTGCCAGCAGTTTAGGTTGGCGGGGGATCACAGATACGCAGTATTTT.

The gene calls are TRBV5-1 and TRBJ2-5, with a tentative D call TRBD2 (5 bases). This CDR3 contains 13 residues. Trimming pared 1 base from V and 3 bases from J, leaving 7 bases between. Per germline, CDR1 SGHRS and CDR2 YFSETQ. In DNA form, the CDR3 reads TGCGCCAGCAGCTTGCCCGGGAAAGAGACCCAGTACTTC. Translating it yields CASSLPGKETQYF.

This chain connects TRBV6-5 to TRBJ2-7, with a tentative D call TRBD2 (6 bases). The germline CDR1 and CDR2 sequences are MNHEY and SVGAGI. CDR3 length: 14 amino acids. V gave up 6 bases and J gave up 5 bases, with 17 bases separating them. The CDR3 bases are TGTGCCAGCAGCAACGGTGGGGGGTCAAACGAGCAGTACTTC. Protein: CASSNGGGSNEQYF.

The chain links TRBV18 to TRBJ1-3; D is possibly TRBD1 (5 bases). Between the trimmed V and J ends, which lost 6 bases and 4 bases, there was a span of 19 bases. Germline-derived CDR1 and CDR2 are KGHSH and LQKENI. The CDR3 consists of 16 residues. CDR3 coding DNA: TGTGCCAGCTCGCCAGGGTACACTGCAGGGGGAAACACCATATATTTT. As protein: CASSPGYTAGGNTIYF.

This clone was counted a few times. This sequence joins TRBV4-1 and TRBJ2-2, with TRBD1 identical over 7 bases. The CDR3 consists of 14 residues. Germline CDR1 MGHRA, CDR2 YSYEKL. The V gene end was trimmed by 3 bases and the J gene end by 4 bases; junction bases not matched to a gene: 2. Written as DNA, the CDR3 is TGCGCCAGCAGCCATTCAGGGGGCACCGGGGAGCTGTTTTTT. Amino acid sequence: CASSHSGGTGELFF.

Note on this clone: Mismatch with germline at one junction end may stem from a read error. This rearrangement joins TRBV3-1 (or the pseudogene TRBV3-2) to TRBJ1-5; D remains unclear. The germline V gene encodes CDR1 LGHDT and CDR2 YNNKEL (reference sequence). The CDR3 has 12 residues. In DNA, the CDR3 is TGTGCCAGCAGTCAAGGAGGGAGGAACCAGCATTTT. This translates into CASSQGGRNQHF.